The sequence of this TCR beta chain was determined in a study of post-analysis software for immune sequencing data. Across the whole study: The courses of disease that were included comprised relapsing-remitting, secondary progressive and progressive-relapsing multiple sclerosis.

General study results and limits: Relative to controls, patients with multiple sclerosis showed significantly lower normalized Chao1 diversity. With TRBV5-6, TRBV5-1 and TRBV20-1 included, roughly five TRBV segments were more frequent in patients than in controls. Batch-mates among the samples co-clustered strongly by F measure.

Remarks on this clonotype: The antigen remains undetermined.

cDNA libraries of TCR beta carried unique molecular identifiers. From approximately 1 to 10 million T cells, 400,000 to 500,000 cDNA molecules were obtained. TCRdb passed the PCR reads through MiXCR, listing each CDR3 protein once. Found here are 800,000 to 950,000 distinct CDR3 sequences, about 50% of them singletons; the top ten hold 4.6%. Germline-derived CDR1 and CDR2 are SGHRS and YFSETQ. Deletions cut 7 bases from V and 6 bases from J, with 15 bases between. The CDR3 sequence is 13 residues long. The TCR was taken from a girl under 18 with multiple sclerosis. Sample: blood. This chain joins TRBV5-1 and TRBJ2-3; weak D call: TRBD2 (5 bases). The CDR3 region is CASAHYGVDTQYF. The CDR3 DNA reads as TGCGCCAGCGCACACTACGGGGTGGATACGCAGTATTTT.